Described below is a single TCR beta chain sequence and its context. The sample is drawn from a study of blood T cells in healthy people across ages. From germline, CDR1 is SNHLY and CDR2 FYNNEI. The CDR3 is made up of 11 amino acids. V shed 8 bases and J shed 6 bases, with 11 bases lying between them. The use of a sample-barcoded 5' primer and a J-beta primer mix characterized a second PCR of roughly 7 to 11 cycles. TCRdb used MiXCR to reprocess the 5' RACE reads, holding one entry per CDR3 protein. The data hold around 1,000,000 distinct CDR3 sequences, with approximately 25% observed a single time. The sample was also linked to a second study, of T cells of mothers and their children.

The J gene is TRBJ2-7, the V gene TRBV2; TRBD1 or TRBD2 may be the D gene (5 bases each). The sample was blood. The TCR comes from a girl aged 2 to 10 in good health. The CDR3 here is CASGASPEQYF. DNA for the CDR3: TGTGCCAGCGGGGCTAGCCCCGAGCAGTACTTC.